This is a list of T cell receptor beta chains from one sample in a study of vaccination effects on CD4 cells after COVID-19. Their antigens are not known. Method: immunoSEQ multiplex PCR; TCRdb's copy keeps in-frame clones and lacks some. The sample has fewer than 85,000 clones, 78% seen once; the top ten hold about 10%. The sequencing here drew on CD4+ T cells from PBMCs cultured with SARS-CoV-2 spike peptides, taken before COVID-19 vaccination. The source of these receptors is a human donor who received a COVID-19 vaccine. CDR3s include the opening cysteine and the closing phenylalanine or tryptophan. D genes are given only for firm matches. Not every row has a clone size; where given, it reads once, few, many or a size class.

len,j_gene,v_gene,d_gene,abundance,CDR3aa,CDR3nt
15,TRBJ2-4,TRBV3-1/TRBV3-2,-,-,CASSHGTLAKNIQYF,TGTGCCAGCAGCCACGGGACTCTAGCCAAAAACATTCAGTACTTC
15,TRBJ2-2,TRBV2,TRBD1,few,CASTVQGLRTGELFF,TGTGCCAGCACCGTACAGGGGCTCAGGACCGGGGAGCTGTTTTTT
14,TRBJ1-2,TRBV7-9,-,-,CASSFLAGTSGYTF,TGTGCCAGCAGCTTCCTAGCAGGGACTTCCGGCTACACCTTC
16,TRBJ2-5,TRBV21-1,-,-,CASSVRLAGGAGTQYF,TGTGCCAGCAGCGTCCGTTTAGCGGGGGGGGCCGGGACCCAGTACTTC
14,TRBJ1-1,TRBV28,TRBD1,few,CASSSRGMNTEAFF,TGTGCCAGCAGTTCCAGGGGGATGAACACTGAAGCTTTCTTT
13,TRBJ2-2,TRBV2,TRBD1,few,CASSGTVTGELFF,TGTGCCAGCAGCGGGACAGTTACCGGGGAGCTGTTTTTT
12,TRBJ2-3,TRBV29-1,-,-,CSVASSTDTQYF,TGCAGCGTTGCCAGTAGCACAGATACGCAGTATTTT
13,TRBJ1-1,TRBV30,-,-,CAWSVQGYGEAFF,TGTGCCTGGAGTGTCCAGGGGTATGGTGAAGCTTTCTTT
15,TRBJ2-1,TRBV7-8,TRBD1,-,CASSLDRGTYNEQFF,TGTGCCAGCAGCTTGGACAGGGGGACCTACAATGAGCAGTTCTTC
15,TRBJ1-2,TRBV5-1,TRBD1,-,CASSSGTGANYGYTF,TGCGCCAGCAGCTCTGGGACAGGGGCTAACTATGGCTACACCTTC
15,TRBJ1-1,TRBV19,-,-,CASSISAGKLTEAFF,TGTGCCAGTAGTATTTCTGCAGGGAAACTCACTGAAGCTTTCTTT
12,TRBJ1-2,TRBV7-9,-,-,CASSLGGYGYTF,TGTGCCAGCAGCTTAGGGGGCTATGGCTACACCTTC
16,TRBJ1-5,TRBV6-6,TRBD1,-,CASSSLDRGSNQPQHF,TGTGCCAGCAGTTCCTTGGACAGGGGTAGCAATCAGCCCCAGCATTTT
18,TRBJ1-6,TRBV19,-,-,CASSIGVRESQRRSPLHF,TGTGCCAGTAGTATAGGTGTCCGGGAATCCCAACGCCGTTCACCCCTCCACTTT
14,TRBJ1-1,TRBV15,-,-,CATGGPGGWTEAFF,TGTGCCACCGGCGGTCCTGGGGGGTGGACTGAAGCTTTCTTT
13,TRBJ2-3,TRBV24-1,-,-,CATSPGGLDTQYF,TGTGCCACCTCGCCCGGGGGGCTAGATACGCAGTATTTT
15,TRBJ1-6,TRBV4-1,TRBD1,few,CASSQPDRGTSPLHF,TGCGCCAGCAGCCAACCTGACAGGGGCACTTCACCCCTCCACTTT
16,TRBJ2-2,TRBV7-3,-,-,CASSLTGAASTGELFF,TGTGCCAGCAGCTTAACAGGGGCGGCTTCCACCGGGGAGCTGTTTTTT
12,TRBJ1-5,TRBV12-3/TRBV12-4,-,-,CASSEGYQPQHF,TGTGCCAGCAGTGAGGGTTATCAGCCCCAGCATTTT
15,TRBJ1-3,TRBV4-2,TRBD1,-,CASSQAGGSGNTIYF,TGTGCCAGCAGCCAAGCAGGGGGCTCTGGAAACACCATATATTTT
16,TRBJ2-3,TRBV13,TRBD2,-,CASSYRLASLTDTQYF,TGTGCCAGCAGCTACAGACTAGCGAGTCTCACAGATACGCAGTATTTT
13,TRBJ1-1,TRBV10-1,-,-,CASSDPDLTEAFF,TGCGCCAGCAGTGACCCGGACCTGACTGAAGCTTTCTTT
14,TRBJ2-5,TRBV18,-,-,CASSPKLAQETQYF,TGTGCCAGCTCACCAAAGCTCGCCCAAGAGACCCAGTACTTC
14,TRBJ1-2,TRBV28,-,once,CASSLYQGNYGYTF,TGTGCCAGCAGTTTATATCAGGGAAACTATGGCTACACCTTC
16,TRBJ2-6,TRBV18,TRBD2,-,CASSPYERGGANVLTF,TGTGCCAGCTCACCATATGAGCGGGGAGGGGCCAACGTCCTGACTTTC
15,TRBJ2-5,TRBV6-2/TRBV6-3,TRBD1,-,CASSRHQTGQETQYF,TGTGCCAGCAGTCGCCACCAGACAGGGCAAGAGACCCAGTACTTC
14,TRBJ2-1,TRBV5-1,-,-,CASSFQGPINEQFF,TGCGCCAGCAGCTTTCAGGGTCCTATCAATGAGCAGTTCTTC
15,TRBJ1-2,TRBV5-1,-,-,CASSLTGTINYGYTF,TGCGCCAGCAGCCTGACAGGAACCATTAACTATGGCTACACCTTC
17,TRBJ1-5,TRBV28,-,-,CASSSQKGGDSNQPQHF,TGTGCCAGCAGTTCACAAAAGGGCGGAGATAGCAATCAGCCCCAGCATTTT
14,TRBJ2-3,TRBV27,-,-,CASRTGLITDTQYF,TGTGCCAGCCGTACTGGGTTAATCACAGATACGCAGTATTTT
15,TRBJ2-2,TRBV6-5,TRBD1,-,CASSYRGANTGELFF,TGTGCCAGCAGCTACAGGGGCGCGAACACCGGGGAGCTGTTTTTT
13,TRBJ2-2,TRBV9,-,-,CASSKDLTGELFF,TGTGCCAGCAGCAAAGACTTAACCGGGGAGCTGTTTTTT
17,TRBJ2-6,TRBV19,TRBD1,-,CASSDRGRSGGANVLTF,TGTGCCAGTAGTGACAGGGGGCGGTCGGGTGGGGCCAACGTCCTGACTTTC
14,TRBJ2-3,TRBV7-3,-,few,CASSSEGRGDTQYF,TGTGCCAGCAGCTCTGAGGGTCGCGGGGATACGCAGTATTTT
14,TRBJ1-2,TRBV6-5,-,-,CASLDSRRPYGYTF,TGTGCCAGCCTGGACAGCCGACGACCCTATGGCTACACCTTC
15,TRBJ1-3,TRBV6-6,-,-,CASSYDSLTGNTIYF,TGTGCCAGCAGTTACGACTCTTTGACTGGAAACACCATATATTTT
14,TRBJ1-3,TRBV30,-,-,CAWWGGDSGNTIYF,TGTGCCTGGTGGGGGGGCGATTCTGGAAACACCATATATTTT
17,TRBJ2-1,TRBV5-5,TRBD2,-,CASSLRGTSTKEDEQFF,TGTGCCAGCAGCTTGAGAGGGACTAGCACTAAGGAGGACGAGCAGTTCTTC